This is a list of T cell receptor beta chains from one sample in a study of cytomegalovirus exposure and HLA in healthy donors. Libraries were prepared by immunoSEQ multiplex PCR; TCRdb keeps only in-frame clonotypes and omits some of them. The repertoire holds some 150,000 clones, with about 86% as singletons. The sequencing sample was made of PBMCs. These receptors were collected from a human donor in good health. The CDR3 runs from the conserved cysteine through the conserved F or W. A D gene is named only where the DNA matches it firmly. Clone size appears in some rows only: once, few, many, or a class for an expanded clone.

cdr3_aa: CASSLDRGKSNTEAFF; cdr3_nt: TGTGCCAGCAGCTTAGATCGTGGCAAATCTAACACTGAAGCTTTCTTT; j_call: TRBJ1-1; d_call: NA; clone_size: NA; v_call: TRBV11-2
cdr3_aa: CASSFTPGQGRPEAFF; cdr3_nt: TGTGCCAGTAGTTTCACACCGGGACAGGGTAGGCCTGAAGCTTTCTTT; j_call: TRBJ1-1; d_call: TRBD1; clone_size: NA; v_call: TRBV19
cdr3_aa: CASSFGRGYTDTQYF; cdr3_nt: TGTGCCAGCAGCTTTGGTAGGGGCTACACAGATACGCAGTATTTT; j_call: TRBJ2-3; d_call: NA; clone_size: NA; v_call: TRBV5-8
cdr3_aa: CASSLGQGEVNYGYTF; cdr3_nt: TGTGCCAGCAGCTTGGGACAGGGGGAAGTTAACTATGGCTACACCTTC; j_call: TRBJ1-2; d_call: TRBD1; clone_size: NA; v_call: TRBV7-8
cdr3_aa: CASSFGGEEQFF; cdr3_nt: TGTGCCAGCAGCTTCGGGGGGGAAGAGCAGTTCTTC; j_call: TRBJ2-1; d_call: TRBD2; clone_size: few; v_call: TRBV7-9
cdr3_aa: CASSTQGTAYEQYF; cdr3_nt: TGTGCCAGCAGTACCCAGGGTACCGCCTACGAGCAGTACTTC; j_call: TRBJ2-7; d_call: NA; clone_size: NA; v_call: TRBV6-1
cdr3_aa: CASRDFVRENTEAFF; cdr3_nt: TGTGCCAGCAGGGACTTTGTAAGGGAGAACACTGAAGCTTTCTTT; j_call: TRBJ1-1; d_call: NA; clone_size: NA; v_call: TRBV6-5
cdr3_aa: CASSGTSSPYEQYF; cdr3_nt: TGTGCCAGCAGTGGGACTTCTTCTCCCTACGAGCAGTACTTC; j_call: TRBJ2-7; d_call: NA; clone_size: NA; v_call: TRBV6-6
cdr3_aa: CATSRDTRSSGNTIYF; cdr3_nt: TGTGCCACCAGCAGAGATACCCGGAGCTCTGGAAACACCATATATTTT; j_call: TRBJ1-3; d_call: NA; clone_size: NA; v_call: TRBV15
cdr3_aa: CASPCQGTACNQPQHF; cdr3_nt: TGTGCCAGCCCCTGCCAGGGGACGGCCTGCAATCAGCCCCAGCATTTT; j_call: TRBJ1-5; d_call: NA; clone_size: NA; v_call: TRBV28
cdr3_aa: CASSLLALSTDTQYF; cdr3_nt: TGTGCCAGCAGCCTACTAGCCCTTAGCACAGATACGCAGTATTTT; j_call: TRBJ2-3; d_call: NA; clone_size: NA; v_call: TRBV14
cdr3_aa: CASSYGQGHTEAFF; cdr3_nt: TGTGCCAGCAGTTACGGGCAGGGTCACACTGAAGCTTTCTTT; j_call: TRBJ1-1; d_call: NA; clone_size: NA; v_call: TRBV6-5
cdr3_aa: CASGGEMDFQGEQFF; cdr3_nt: TGTGCCAGCGGGGGGGAGATGGACTTCCAAGGTGAGCAGTTCTTC; j_call: TRBJ2-1; d_call: TRBD2; clone_size: NA; v_call: TRBV9
cdr3_aa: CASSLVSGPSSYEQYF; cdr3_nt: TGTGCCAGCAGCTTAGTATCAGGGCCTAGCTCCTACGAGCAGTACTTC; j_call: TRBJ2-7; d_call: NA; clone_size: NA; v_call: TRBV11-2
cdr3_aa: CATSRWDRVNGYTF; cdr3_nt: TGTGCCACCAGCAGATGGGACAGGGTGAATGGCTACACCTTC; j_call: TRBJ1-2; d_call: TRBD1; clone_size: NA; v_call: TRBV15